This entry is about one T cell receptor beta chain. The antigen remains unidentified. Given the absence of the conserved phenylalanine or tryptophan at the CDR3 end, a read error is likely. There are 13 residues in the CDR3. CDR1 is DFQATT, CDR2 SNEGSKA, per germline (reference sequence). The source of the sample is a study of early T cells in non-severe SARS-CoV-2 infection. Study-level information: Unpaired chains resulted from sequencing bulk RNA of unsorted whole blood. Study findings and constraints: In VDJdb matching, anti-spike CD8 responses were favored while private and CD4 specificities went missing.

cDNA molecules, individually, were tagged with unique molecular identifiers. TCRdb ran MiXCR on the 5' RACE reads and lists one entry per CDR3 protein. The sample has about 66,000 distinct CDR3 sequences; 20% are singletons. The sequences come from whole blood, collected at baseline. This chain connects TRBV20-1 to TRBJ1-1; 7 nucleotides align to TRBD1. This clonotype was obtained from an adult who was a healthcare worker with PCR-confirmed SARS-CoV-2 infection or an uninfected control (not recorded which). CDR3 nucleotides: TGCAGTGCGAGAGACAGGGTGTTTACTGAAGCTTTCTCT. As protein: CSARDRVFTEAFS.